The sequence of this T cell receptor (beta chain) was determined in a study of T-cell reconstitution after alpha-beta-depleted transplantation in children. Study-level findings and limits: T cells produced anew were the main source of T-cell counts and diversity one year after transplant.

For this clonotype: Its antigen is still unknown.

Unique molecular identifiers were used to barcode this TCRbeta library. MiXCR was run by TCRdb on the PCR reads, yielding one entry per CDR3 protein. The sample includes roughly 500,000 distinct CDR3 sequences, about 10% seen only once; the top ten take 2% to 2.5%. Per the germline V gene, CDR1 is LNHDA and CDR2 is SQIVND (reference sequence). The CDR3 sequence is 14 residues long. Trimming at V came to 8 bases and at J to 1 base, leaving 8 bases not matched to a gene. This chain joins TRBV19 and TRBJ2-7, with 7 nucleotides matching TRBD1. Source: PBMCs, taken before TCRalphabeta/CD19-depleted stem cell transplant. This clonotype originated in a child aged 2-15 years with inherited bone marrow failure, due to receive a stem cell transplant. The DNA for the CDR3 is TGTGCCAGTCAGGGACAGCCGGAGTCCTACGAGCAGTACTTC. It translates to CASQGQPESYEQYF.